This is a list of T cell receptor beta chains from one sample in a study of PD-1 blockade in classical Hodgkin lymphoma. Data came from immunoSEQ multiplex PCR; TCRdb stores just in-frame clones and leaves some out. The sample gives more than 90,000 clones, approximately 90% of which show up once; more than 6.5% is in the top ten. This specimen consisted of peripheral blood mononuclear cells (PBMCs), obtained before the second cycle of nivolumab. These TCRs come from a human donor with classical Hodgkin lymphoma. The conserved cysteine and the conserved F or W are not part of the CDR3 here. The order of the fields is V gene, clone size, J gene, CDR3 protein. The size of a clone is reported for some rows only, either as once, few or many, or as a class for expanded clones.

TRBV11-3	-	TRBJ2-7	ATPCPGGSYEQY
TRBV11-3	-	TRBJ1-1	ASSRDSDTEAF
TRBV30	-	TRBJ1-1	AWSGQGYTEAF
TRBV30	-	TRBJ1-5	AWSVLGANQPQH
TRBV5-5	-	TRBJ2-5	ASSQGPPRGTQY
TRBV20-1	-	TRBJ1-1	SASDEAF
TRBV27	-	TRBJ2-3	ASSLFAGDTQY
TRBV2	once	TRBJ2-5	ASTRSGGYQETQY
TRBV7-3	-	TRBJ2-5	ASSSFKQETQY
TRBV18	once	TRBJ2-3	ASSSSSGVTDTQY
TRBV5-1	-	TRBJ2-5	ASSPRLAGSQETQY
TRBV18	-	TRBJ2-7	ASSPSGGAGEQY
TRBV7-2	-	TRBJ2-1	ASSPPTTKQF
TRBV29-1	-	TRBJ2-7	SVIGQGAYEQY
TRBV19	-	TRBJ2-1	ASSASGGPYNEQF
TRBV6-5	-	TRBJ2-7	ASSSAGGLSYEQY
TRBV9	-	TRBJ1-1	ASSAAGDRGRTEAF
TRBV2	once	TRBJ2-3	ASSGLAGSSWGTDTQY
TRBV18	-	TRBJ2-7	ASSPEGMAGDEQY
TRBV7-2	-	TRBJ2-2	ASSFRGTGELF
TRBV27	few	TRBJ1-6	ASSLVWWQGGSPLH
TRBV10-2	-	TRBJ1-2	ASRKQGANYGYT
TRBV30	-	TRBJ1-2	AWSLDRDYYGYT
TRBV7-3	-	TRBJ2-2	ASSLVVAGELF
TRBV2	-	TRBJ2-3	ASSERRGGGTDTQY
TRBV28	-	TRBJ1-5	ASSLTGSRQPQH
TRBV5-6	-	TRBJ2-1	ASSPPPGILSYEQF
TRBV2	-	TRBJ2-7	ASSPGTAYEQY
TRBV6-4	-	TRBJ1-2	ASYRYSSYT
TRBV10-2	-	TRBJ2-7	ASSQSGGSYEQY
TRBV7-9	-	TRBJ1-2	ASSLPTELNGYT
TRBV4-1	-	TRBJ1-4	ASSLPGSTNEKLF
TRBV6-5	-	TRBJ1-5	ASSYSGRQPQH
TRBV13	-	TRBJ2-3	ASSLIPQTSGGADDTDTQY
TRBV6-6	once	TRBJ1-6	ASSYRGLTYNSPLH
TRBV30	-	TRBJ1-2	ALAGASGYT
TRBV19	-	TRBJ1-3	ACWTGGYPISGNTIY
TRBV6-1	-	TRBJ1-5	ASYQGARQPQH
TRBV4-1	-	TRBJ1-1	ASSQDTGTSLLNTEAF
TRBV7-9	-	TRBJ1-2	ASSDNSREIGYT
TRBV4-3	-	TRBJ1-2	ASSQVVWGGYT
TRBV9	-	TRBJ2-5	ASSVEVGETQY
TRBV11-3	-	TRBJ2-6	ASSLPGANVLT
TRBV7-9	-	TRBJ2-3	ASSLWVTDTQY
TRBV19	-	TRBJ2-7	ASSNPGTGGGYEQY
TRBV30	-	TRBJ2-7	AWSPGHPRYEQY
TRBV10-3	-	TRBJ1-6	AISEGEGWNSPLH
TRBV7-2	-	TRBJ2-7	ASSPNYEQY
TRBV19	-	TRBJ1-1	ASSIGGLNTEAF
TRBV19	-	TRBJ2-2	ASSIGLGGANTGELF
TRBV13	-	TRBJ2-1	ASKGRTGVMNEQF
TRBV27	-	TRBJ2-2	ASSLLAGWEGTGELF
TRBV4-3	-	TRBJ1-4	ASSRVGRTANEKLF
TRBV28	few	TRBJ1-4	ASFPHGSDEKLF
TRBV5-5	-	TRBJ1-6	ASSLVGQGGRSPLH